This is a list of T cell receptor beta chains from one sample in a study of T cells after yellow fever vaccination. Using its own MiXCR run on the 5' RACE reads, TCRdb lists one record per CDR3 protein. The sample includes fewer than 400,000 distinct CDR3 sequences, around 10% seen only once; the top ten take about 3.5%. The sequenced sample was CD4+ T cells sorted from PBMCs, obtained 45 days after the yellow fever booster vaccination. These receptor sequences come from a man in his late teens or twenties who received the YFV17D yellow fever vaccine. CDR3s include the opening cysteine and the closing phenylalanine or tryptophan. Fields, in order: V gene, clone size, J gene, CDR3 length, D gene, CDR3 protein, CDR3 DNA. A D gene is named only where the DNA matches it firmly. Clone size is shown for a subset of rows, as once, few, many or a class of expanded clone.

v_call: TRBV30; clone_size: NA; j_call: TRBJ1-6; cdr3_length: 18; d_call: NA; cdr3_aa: CAWSSYGDSSSYNSPLHF; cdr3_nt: TGTGCCTGGAGTTCGTACGGGGACTCGAGCTCCTATAATTCACCCCTCCACTTT
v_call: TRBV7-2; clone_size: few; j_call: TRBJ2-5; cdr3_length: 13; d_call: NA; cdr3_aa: CASSPGTDGTQYF; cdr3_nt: TGTGCCAGCAGCCCCGGGACGGACGGGACCCAGTACTTC
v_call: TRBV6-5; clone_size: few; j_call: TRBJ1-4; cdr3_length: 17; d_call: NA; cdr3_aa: CASSYSEGVATNEKLFF; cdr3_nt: TGTGCCAGCAGTTACTCTGAGGGCGTCGCGACTAATGAAAAACTGTTTTTT
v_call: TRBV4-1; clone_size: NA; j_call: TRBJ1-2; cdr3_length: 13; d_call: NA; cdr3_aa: CASSQDPQNGYTF; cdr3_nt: TGCGCCAGCAGCCAAGATCCCCAAAATGGCTACACCTTC
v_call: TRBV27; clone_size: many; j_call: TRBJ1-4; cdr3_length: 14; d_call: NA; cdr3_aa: CASSKDGGWEKLFF; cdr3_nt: TGTGCCAGCAGTAAGGACGGGGGCTGGGAAAAACTGTTTTTT
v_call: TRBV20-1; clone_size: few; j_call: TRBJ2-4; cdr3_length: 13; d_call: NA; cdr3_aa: CSAPDGGRNIQYF; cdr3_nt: TGCAGTGCTCCCGACGGGGGCCGGAACATTCAGTACTTC
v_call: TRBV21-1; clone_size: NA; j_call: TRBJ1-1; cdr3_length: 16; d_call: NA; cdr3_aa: CASSKGWGGKNTEAFF; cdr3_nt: TGTGCCAGCAGCAAAGGCTGGGGGGGAAAGAACACTGAAGCTTTCTTT
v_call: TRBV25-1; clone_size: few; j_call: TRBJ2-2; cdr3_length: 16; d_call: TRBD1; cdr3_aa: CASSDTDRGSTGELFF; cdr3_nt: TGTGCCAGCAGTGACACCGACAGGGGAAGCACCGGGGAGCTGTTTTTT
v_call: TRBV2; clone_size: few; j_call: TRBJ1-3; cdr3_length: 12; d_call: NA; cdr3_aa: CALGTIGNTIYF; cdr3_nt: TGTGCCCTAGGGACAATAGGAAACACCATATATTTT
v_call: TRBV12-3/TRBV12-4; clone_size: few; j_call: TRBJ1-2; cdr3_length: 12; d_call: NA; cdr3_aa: CASSRPHWGYTF; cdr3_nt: TGTGCCAGCAGCCGGCCTCACTGGGGCTACACCTTC
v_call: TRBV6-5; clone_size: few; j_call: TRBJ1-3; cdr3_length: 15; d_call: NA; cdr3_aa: CASSPSWYSGNTIYF; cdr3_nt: TGTGCCAGCAGCCCCTCTTGGTACTCTGGAAACACCATATATTTT
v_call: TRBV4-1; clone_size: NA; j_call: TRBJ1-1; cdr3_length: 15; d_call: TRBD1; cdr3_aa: CASSPLYRGWTEAFF; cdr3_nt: TGCGCCAGCAGCCCCCTATACAGGGGGTGGACTGAAGCTTTCTTT
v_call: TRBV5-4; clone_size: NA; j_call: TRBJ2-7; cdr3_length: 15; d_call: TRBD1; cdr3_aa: CASSPTGGRIYEQYF; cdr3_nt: TGTGCCAGCAGTCCAACAGGGGGGCGAATCTACGAGCAGTACTTC
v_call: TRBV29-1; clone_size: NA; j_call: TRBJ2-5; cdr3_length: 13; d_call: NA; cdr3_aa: CSVARTNSETQYF; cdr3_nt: TGCAGCGTCGCTAGGACTAATAGCGAGACCCAGTACTTC
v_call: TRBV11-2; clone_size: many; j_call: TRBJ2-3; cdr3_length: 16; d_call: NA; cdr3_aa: CASSLETSTSTDTQYF; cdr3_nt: TGTGCCAGCAGCTTAGAGACTTCTACTAGCACAGATACGCAGTATTTT
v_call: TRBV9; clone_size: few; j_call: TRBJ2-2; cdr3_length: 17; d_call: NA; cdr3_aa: CASSVEPGVEDTGELFF; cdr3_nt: TGTGCCAGCAGCGTAGAGCCGGGGGTTGAGGACACCGGGGAGCTGTTTTTT
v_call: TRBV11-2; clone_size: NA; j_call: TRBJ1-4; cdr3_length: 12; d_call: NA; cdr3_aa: CASSRDNGKLFF; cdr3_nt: TGTGCCAGCAGCCGGGACAACGGAAAACTGTTTTTT
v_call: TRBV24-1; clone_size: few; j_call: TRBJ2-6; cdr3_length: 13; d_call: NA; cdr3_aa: CATPSSGANVLTF; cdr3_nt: TGTGCCACTCCCAGCTCTGGGGCCAACGTCCTGACTTTC
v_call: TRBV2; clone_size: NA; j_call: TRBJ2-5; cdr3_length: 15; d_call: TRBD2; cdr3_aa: CASSSRDYYQETQYF; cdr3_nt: TGTGCCAGCAGTTCCCGGGACTACTACCAAGAGACCCAGTACTTC
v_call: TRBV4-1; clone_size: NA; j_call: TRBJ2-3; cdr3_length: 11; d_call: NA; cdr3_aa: CASSQVSTQYF; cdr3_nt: TGCGCCAGCAGCCAAGTCTCTACGCAGTATTTT
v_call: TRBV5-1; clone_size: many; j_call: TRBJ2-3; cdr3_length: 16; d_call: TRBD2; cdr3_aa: CASSLAPRGGRDTQYF; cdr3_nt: TGCGCCAGCAGCTTGGCCCCGCGGGGGGGCAGGGATACGCAGTATTTT
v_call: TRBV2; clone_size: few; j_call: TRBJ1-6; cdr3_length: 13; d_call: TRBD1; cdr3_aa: CASRDRGNSPLHF; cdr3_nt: TGTGCCAGCAGAGACAGGGGTAATTCACCCCTCCACTTT
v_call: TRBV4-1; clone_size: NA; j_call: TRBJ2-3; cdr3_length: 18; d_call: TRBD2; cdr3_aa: CASSQERRGLAGGDTQYF; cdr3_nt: TGCGCCAGCAGCCAAGAACGAAGAGGACTAGCGGGGGGCGATACGCAGTATTTT
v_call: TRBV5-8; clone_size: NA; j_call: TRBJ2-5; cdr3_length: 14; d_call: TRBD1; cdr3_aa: CASSSRTGVGTQYF; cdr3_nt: TGTGCCAGCAGCAGCCGGACAGGGGTGGGGACCCAGTACTTC